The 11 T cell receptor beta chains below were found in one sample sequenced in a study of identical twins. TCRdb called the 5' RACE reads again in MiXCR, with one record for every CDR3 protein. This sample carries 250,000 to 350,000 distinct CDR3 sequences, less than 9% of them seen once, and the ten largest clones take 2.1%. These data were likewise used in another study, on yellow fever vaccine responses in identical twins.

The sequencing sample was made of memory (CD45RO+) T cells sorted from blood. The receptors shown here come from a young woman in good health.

The CDR3 sequence is CSASPQNRGELRADTQYF. In DNA, the CDR3 is TGCAGTGCTAGCCCTCAAAATCGGGGGGAGTTGAGAGCAGATACGCAGTATTTT. This chain links TRBV20-1 with TRBJ2-3; 7 bases are a match to TRBD2. From germline, CDR1 is DFQATT and CDR2 SNEGSKA (reference sequence). After removal of 3 bases from V and 4 bases from J, the junction contained 19 bases not matched to a gene. The CDR3 is 18 residues long.

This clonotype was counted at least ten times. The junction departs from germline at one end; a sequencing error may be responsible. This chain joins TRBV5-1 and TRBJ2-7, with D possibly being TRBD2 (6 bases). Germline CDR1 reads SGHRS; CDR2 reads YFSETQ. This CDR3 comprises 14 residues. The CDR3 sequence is CASSLDGGLYAQYF. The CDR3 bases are TGCGCCAGCAGCTTGGATGGAGGGCTGTACGCGCAGTACTTC.

The CDR3 sequence is CSVVFRGDYNEQFF. The CDR3 nucleotides are TGCAGCGTTGTGTTCAGGGGGGACTACAATGAGCAGTTCTTC. V gene TRBV29-1 combines with J gene TRBJ2-1; possibly TRBD1 for D (7 bases). The CDR3 has 14 residues. Trimming took 4 bases from V and 3 from J, leaving 13 bases between them. In germline, CDR1 is SQVTM, CDR2 ANQGSEA.

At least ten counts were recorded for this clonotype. In nucleotides, the CDR3 is TGTGCCAGCAGCTTAGAGGAAGTTAGATCTAGCGGGGGGGCTTCGCACAATGAGCAGTTCTTC. Translation gives CASSLEEVRSSGGASHNEQFF. This rearrangement joins TRBV11-2 to TRBJ2-1, with 12 bases that match TRBD2. V shed 0 bases, J shed 5 bases, and the junction held 17 bases outside the gene matches. This CDR3 has 21 amino acids. CDR1 and CDR2 from the germline V gene are SGHAT and FQNNGV. The whole variable domain, remainder taken from reference TRBV11-2 and TRBJ2-1, is EAGVAQSPRYKIIEKRQSVAFWCNPISGHATLYWYQQILGQGPKLLIQFQNNGVVDDSQLPKDRFSAERLKGVDSTLKIQPAKLEDSAVYLCASSLEEVRSSGGASHNEQFFGPGTRLTVL.

The chain's CDR3 is CATSDPSWGDTQYF. The CDR3 nucleotides read TGTGCCACCAGTGACCCCAGCTGGGGAGATACGCAGTATTTT. The chain carries TRBV24-1 and TRBJ2-3, with D unresolved. The CDR3 covers 14 residues. Trimming stripped 4 bases from V and 5 bases from J, with 12 bases between. CDR1 is KGHDR, CDR2 SFDVKD, per germline.

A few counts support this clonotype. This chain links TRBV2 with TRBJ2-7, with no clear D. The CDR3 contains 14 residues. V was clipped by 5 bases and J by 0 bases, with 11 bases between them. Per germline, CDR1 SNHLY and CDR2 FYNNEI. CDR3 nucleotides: TGTGCCAGCAGTCGTGACTGGGTCTCCTACGAGCAGTACTTC. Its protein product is CASSRDWVSYEQYF.

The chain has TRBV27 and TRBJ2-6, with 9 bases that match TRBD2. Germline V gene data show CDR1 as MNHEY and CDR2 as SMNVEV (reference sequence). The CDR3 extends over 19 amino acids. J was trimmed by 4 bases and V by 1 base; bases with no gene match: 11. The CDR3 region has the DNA TGTGCCAGCAGTTTATTAATAGCGGGAGCATTGGGCGGGGCCAACGTCCTGACTTTC. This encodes CASSLLIAGALGGANVLTF.

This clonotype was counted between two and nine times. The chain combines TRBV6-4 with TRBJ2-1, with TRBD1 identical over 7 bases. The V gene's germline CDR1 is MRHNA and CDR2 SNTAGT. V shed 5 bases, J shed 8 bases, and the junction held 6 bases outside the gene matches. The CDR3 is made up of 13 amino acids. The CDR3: CASSRTGSDEQFF. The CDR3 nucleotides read TGTGCCAGCAGTAGGACAGGCAGTGATGAGCAGTTCTTC.

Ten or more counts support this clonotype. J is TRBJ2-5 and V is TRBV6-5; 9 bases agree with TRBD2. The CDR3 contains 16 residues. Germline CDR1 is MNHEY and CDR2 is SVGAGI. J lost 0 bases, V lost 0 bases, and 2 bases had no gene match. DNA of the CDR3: TGTGCCAGCAGTTACTCCACTAGCGGGTACCAAGAGACCCAGTACTTC. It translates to CASSYSTSGYQETQYF.

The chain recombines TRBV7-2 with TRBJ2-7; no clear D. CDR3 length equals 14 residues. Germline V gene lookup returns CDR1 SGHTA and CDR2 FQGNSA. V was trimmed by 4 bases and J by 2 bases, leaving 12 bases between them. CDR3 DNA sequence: TGTGCCAGCAGCTCCAACTGGGCAGCCTACGAGCAGTACGTC. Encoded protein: CASSSNWAAYEQYV.

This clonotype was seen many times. CDR3 sequence: CASSGRGEKLFF. In DNA, the CDR3 is TGTGCCAGTAGCGGTCGGGGAGAAAAACTGTTTTTT. The rearrangement uses TRBV2 and TRBJ1-4; the D is unclear. The CDR3 has 12 amino acids. CDR1 SNHLY and CDR2 FYNNEI come from the germline V gene. V lost 9 bases and J lost 8, with 13 bases in between.